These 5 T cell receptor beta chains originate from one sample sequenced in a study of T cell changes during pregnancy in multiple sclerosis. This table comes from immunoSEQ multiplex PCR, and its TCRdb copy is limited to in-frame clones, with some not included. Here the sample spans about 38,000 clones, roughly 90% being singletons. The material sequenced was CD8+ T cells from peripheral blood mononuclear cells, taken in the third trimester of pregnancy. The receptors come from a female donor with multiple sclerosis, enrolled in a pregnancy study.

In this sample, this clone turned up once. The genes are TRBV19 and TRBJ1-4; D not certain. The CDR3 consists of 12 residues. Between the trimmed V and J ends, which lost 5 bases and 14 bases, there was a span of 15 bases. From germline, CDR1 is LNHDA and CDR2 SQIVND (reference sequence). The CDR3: CASSGPFGYLFF. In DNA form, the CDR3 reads TGTGCCAGTAGTGGCCCTTTCGGGTATCTGTTTTTT.

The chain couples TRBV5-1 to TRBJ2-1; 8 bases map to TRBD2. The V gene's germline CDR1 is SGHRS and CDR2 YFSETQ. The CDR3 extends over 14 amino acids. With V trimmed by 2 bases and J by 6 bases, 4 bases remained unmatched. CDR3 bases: TGCGCCAGCAGCTTCGTTCTAGCGGGCAATGAGCAGTTCTTC. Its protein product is CASSFVLAGNEQFF.

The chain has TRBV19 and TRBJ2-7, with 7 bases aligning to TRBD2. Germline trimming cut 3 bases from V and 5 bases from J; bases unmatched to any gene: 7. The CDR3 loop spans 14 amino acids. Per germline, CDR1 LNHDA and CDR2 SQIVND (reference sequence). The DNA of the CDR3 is TGTGCCAGTAGTATCAATGGGACTACCGACGAGCAGTACTTC. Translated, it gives CASSINGTTDEQYF.

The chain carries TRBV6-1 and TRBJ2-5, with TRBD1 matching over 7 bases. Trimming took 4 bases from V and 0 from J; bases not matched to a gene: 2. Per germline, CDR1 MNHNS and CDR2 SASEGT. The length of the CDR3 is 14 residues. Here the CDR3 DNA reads TGTGCCAGCAGTGTACAGGGGAACCAAGAGACCCAGTACTTC. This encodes CASSVQGNQETQYF.

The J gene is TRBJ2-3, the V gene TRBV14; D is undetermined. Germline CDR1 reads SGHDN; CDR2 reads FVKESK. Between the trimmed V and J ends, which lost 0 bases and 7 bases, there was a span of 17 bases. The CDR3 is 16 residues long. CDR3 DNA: TGTGCCAGCAGCCAAGATCTGGGCAAGTACCCGAATACGCAGTATTTT. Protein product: CASSQDLGKYPNTQYF.